This TCR beta chain was observed in a study of T-cell memory formation after mild COVID-19. TCRdb reprocessed the 5' RACE reads via MiXCR and lists one record per CDR3 protein. Of roughly 250,000 distinct CDR3 sequences listed, 15% to 20% are singletons. CDR1 and CDR2 from the germline V gene are SGDLS and YYNGEE. J was trimmed by 1 base and V by 4 bases; bases with no gene match: 9. The CDR3 sequence is 16 residues long. The chain has TRBV9 and TRBJ1-1; 8 bases are shared with TRBD1. Sequences were obtained from PBMCs or a T cell subset sorted from them (not recorded which). This receptor was obtained from a man between 18 and 29 years old who had mild COVID-19 (a few samples of this study predate the infection). Cell type and time point are not known. DNA for the CDR3: TGTGCCAGCAGCCCTAGGGGGACAGGATGGAACACTGAAGCTTTCTTT. It is translated as CASSPRGTGWNTEAFF.